The present entry profiles one TCR beta chain with its context. Its antigen is currently unknown. The sample is drawn from a study of shared clonotypes between healthy human individuals. Study-level background: The donors, a couple of women and a few men, were aged 18 to 49.

Terminally differentiated effector memory CD45RA+ cells were left out of the naive CD8 fraction, which was CD45RO-negative and positively selected for CCR7. Points from the study as a whole: Estimated richness values were generally larger in naive subsets than in memory subsets. For naive CD4 cells, roughly 4.8% of clonotypes were shared across a few donors.

The CDR3 totals 14 residues. CDR1 and CDR2 from the germline V gene are MNHEY and SMNVEV (reference sequence). The V end lost 4 bases, the J end lost 0 bases, and 10 bases lay between the germline ends. Over several immunoSEQ plates, each subset's genomic DNA was distributed in even portions. The data were produced by immunoSEQ multiplex PCR, yet TCRdb's version contains in-frame clones alone and is incomplete. The sample has millions of clones, about 93% seen once. The rearrangement links TRBV27 to TRBJ2-7, with D unclear. This sequence was found in a man between 18 and 35 years old in good health. Some clones in this sample may be carry-over from other donors' samples. The sample taken for sequencing was naive CD8+ T cells from PBMCs. CDR3 sequence (DNA): TGTGCCAGCAGTTCAAGAGAAGTCTCCTACGAGCAGTACTTC. This translates into CASSSREVSYEQYF.